The 3 T cell receptor beta chains reported below all come from one sample, sequenced in a study of early T cells in non-severe SARS-CoV-2 infection. TCRdb used MiXCR to reprocess the 5' RACE reads, holding one entry per CDR3 protein. Of about 56,000 distinct CDR3 sequences in the sample, approximately 16% were seen once. The sample in question was whole blood, obtained at baseline. These receptors were collected from an adult who was a healthcare worker with PCR-confirmed SARS-CoV-2 infection or an uninfected control (not recorded which).

About this clonotype itself: One junction end disagrees with the germline gene, perhaps due to a read error. The chain links TRBV4-2 to TRBJ2-1; maybe TRBD2 (5 bases). CDR1 LGHNA and CDR2 YNFKEQ come from the germline V gene. The CDR3 extends over 14 amino acids. This CDR3 reads CASSQDTGSRWVIF. CDR3 DNA sequence: TGTGCCAGCAGCCAAGATACGGGGTCTCGTTGGGTAATCTTC.

This clonotype has only a few counts. The chain recombines TRBV6-6 with TRBJ2-4; possibly TRBD2 for D (6 bases). V was clipped by 6 bases and J by 0 bases, with 15 bases between them. Germline lookup yields CDR1 MNHNY and CDR2 SVGAGI (reference sequence). The length of the CDR3 is 16 residues. The CDR3 is CASSTDYRRAKNIQYF. The CDR3 DNA sequence: TGTGCCAGCAGCACGGACTACCGGCGAGCCAAAAACATTCAGTACTTC.

This clonotype was recorded a few times. V usage is TRBV6-6 and J usage is TRBJ2-1, with D possibly being TRBD1 (6 bases). This CDR3 has 12 residues. Trimming took off 6 bases at V and 8 bases at J, with 11 bases between the two ends. Germline values: CDR1 MNHNY, CDR2 SVGAGI (reference sequence). DNA of the CDR3: TGTGCCAGCAGCTTACAGGGAGATGAGCAGTTCTTC. Protein product: CASSLQGDEQFF.